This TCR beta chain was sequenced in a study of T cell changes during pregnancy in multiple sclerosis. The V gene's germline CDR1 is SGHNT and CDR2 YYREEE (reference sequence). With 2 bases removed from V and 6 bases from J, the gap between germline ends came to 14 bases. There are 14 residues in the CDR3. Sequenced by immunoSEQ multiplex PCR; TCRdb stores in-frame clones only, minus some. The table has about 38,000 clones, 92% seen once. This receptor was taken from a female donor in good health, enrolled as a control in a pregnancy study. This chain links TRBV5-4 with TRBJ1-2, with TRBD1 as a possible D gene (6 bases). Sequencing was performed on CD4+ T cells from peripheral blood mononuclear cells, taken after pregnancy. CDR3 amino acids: CASSFPGDVDGYTF. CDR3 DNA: TGTGCCAGCAGCTTCCCAGGGGATGTGGATGGCTACACCTTC.